These 27 T cell receptor beta chains share one sample of origin, sequenced in a study of cytomegalovirus exposure and HLA in healthy donors. The PCR ran on 60 Vbeta and 13 Jbeta primers. Clones were sequenced by immunoSEQ multiplex PCR, and TCRdb holds only the in-frame ones, with some missing. The data contain some 160,000 clones, under 85% of them seen just once; the ten biggest clones take up more than 1.1%. The sequenced sample was PBMCs. The source is a woman aged 25 to 45 in good health and CMV-seronegative.

V and J are TRBV9 and TRBJ2-1; 10 bases agree with TRBD2. This CDR3 comprises 14 residues. Per germline, CDR1 SGDLS and CDR2 YYNGEE. V was clipped by 3 bases and J by 4 bases; unmatched bases: 1. CDR3 DNA sequence: TGTGCCAGCAGCGCACTAGCGGGATACAATGAGCAGTTCTTC. Protein sequence: CASSALAGYNEQFF.

V is TRBV7-9 and J is TRBJ1-1, with D perhaps matching TRBD1 (6 bases). Germline CDR1 is SEHNR and CDR2 is FQNEAQ (reference sequence). V lost 1 base, J lost 7 bases, and 13 bases lay in between. The CDR3 covers 14 residues. The CDR3 spells CASSLGAGVGEAFF. CDR3 sequence (DNA): TGTGCCAGCAGCTTAGGGGCAGGGGTGGGTGAAGCTTTCTTT.

Here the CDR3 reads CASSSGGEGEQYF. The DNA for the CDR3 is TGTGCCAGCAGTTCGGGGGGGGAGGGCGAGCAGTACTTC. The chain recombines TRBV28 with TRBJ2-7; 8 bases fit TRBD2. The V gene end was trimmed by 4 bases and the J gene end by 6 bases; junction bases not matched to a gene: 5. Germline CDR1 is MDHEN and CDR2 is SYDVKM. The CDR3 sequence is 13 residues long.

The V call is TRBV30, the J call TRBJ2-2; no firm D call. From germline, CDR1 is GTSNPN and CDR2 SVGIG (reference sequence). CDR3 length: 14 amino acids. The V gene lost 3 bases and the J gene lost 3 bases, with 11 bases spanning the gap. The CDR3 is CAWRGPEHTGELFF. In DNA form, the CDR3 reads TGTGCCTGGAGGGGTCCGGAGCACACCGGGGAGCTGTTTTTT. Complete variable domain (other parts from reference TRBV30 and TRBJ2-2): SQTIHQWPATLVQPVGSPLSLECTVEGTSNPNLYWYRQAAGRGLQLLFYSVGIGQISSEVPQNLSASRPQDRQFILSSKKLLLSDSGFYLCAWRGPEHTGELFFGEGSRLTVL.

The V gene is TRBV5-1, the J gene TRBJ1-2; 7 positions match TRBD1. V gave up 0 bases and J gave up 6 bases; unmatched junction bases: 17. Germline CDR1 is SGHRS and CDR2 is YFSETQ. CDR3 length equals 18 residues. CDR3 sequence reads: CASSLAGLNRRGNNGYTF. In nucleotides, the CDR3 is TGCGCCAGCAGCTTGGCCGGTTTAAACCGCAGGGGGAACAATGGCTACACCTTC.

The chain carries TRBV4-1 and TRBJ2-7; 7 bases line up with TRBD1. The CDR3 runs 14 residues. V trimming: 5 bases; J trimming: 3 bases; junction bases outside the gene matches: 7. Per germline, CDR1 MGHRA and CDR2 YSYEKL. CDR3 region: CASSTGTVLYEQYF. The CDR3 region has the DNA TGCGCCAGCAGCACAGGGACAGTTCTCTACGAGCAGTACTTC.

This rearrangement joins TRBV13 to TRBJ2-1; 9 nucleotides line up with TRBD2. V lost 5 bases to trimming and J lost 4 bases; unmatched junction nucleotides: 6. CDR3 size: 15 residues. Germline values: CDR1 PRHDT, CDR2 FYEKMQ (reference sequence). CDR3 amino acids: CASSLIAGDYNEQFF. CDR3 bases: TGTGCCAGCAGCCTCATAGCGGGGGATTACAATGAGCAGTTCTTC.

The chain links TRBV29-1 to TRBJ2-7, with 10 nucleotides matching TRBD1. CDR1 and CDR2 (germline): SQVTM, ANQGSEA. After removal of 4 bases from V and 7 bases from J, the junction contained 10 bases not matched to a gene. The CDR3 consists of 14 residues. The CDR3 DNA sequence: TGCAGCGTTGCGAGGGGGACAGGGGCCCAAGAGCAGTACTTC. Protein: CSVARGTGAQEQYF.

The J gene is TRBJ1-2, the V gene TRBV14, with D hard to call. V lost 1 base, J lost 4 bases, and 7 bases lay in between. The germline V gene has CDR1 SGHDN and CDR2 FVKESK. The CDR3 is made up of 13 amino acids. Here the CDR3 reads CASSQGASYGYTF. The CDR3 bases are TGTGCCAGCAGCCAAGGGGCGTCCTATGGCTACACCTTC.

The chain is built from TRBV2 and TRBJ2-5; D unresolved. The CDR3 runs 14 residues. The V end was cut by 7 bases, the J end by 5 bases, with 17 bases between. Germline V CDR1 and CDR2: SNHLY, FYNNEI. As DNA, the CDR3 is TGTGCCAGCAACCTAATTGACAAGACGGAGACCCAGTACTTC. Amino acid sequence: CASNLIDKTETQYF.

The genes are TRBV11-2 and TRBJ1-1; possibly TRBD1 for D (6 bases). Looked up from germline, CDR1 is SGHAT and CDR2 is FQNNGV. The V gene lost 2 bases and the J gene lost 2 bases, with 12 bases spanning the gap. The CDR3 has 15 amino acids. CDR3: CASSLLGGLNTEAFF. CDR3 bases: TGTGCCAGCAGCTTATTGGGGGGGCTAAACACTGAAGCTTTCTTT. The whole variable domain, remainder taken from reference TRBV11-2 and TRBJ1-1, is EAGVAQSPRYKIIEKRQSVAFWCNPISGHATLYWYQQILGQGPKLLIQFQNNGVVDDSQLPKDRFSAERLKGVDSTLKIQPAKLEDSAVYLCASSLLGGLNTEAFFGQGTRLTVV.

The genes are TRBV30 and TRBJ1-5; D uncertain. The CDR3 totals 13 residues. Trimming left V 5 bases short and J 4 bases short, with 12 bases between. The V gene's germline CDR1 is GTSNPN and CDR2 SVGIG (reference sequence). The CDR3 sequence: CAWAGKTNQPQHF. CDR3 bases: TGTGCCTGGGCCGGGAAGACAAATCAGCCCCAGCATTTT.

The genes are TRBV10-3 and TRBJ2-1, with TRBD1 matching 8 bases. The V gene's germline CDR1 is ENHRY and CDR2 SYGVKD. There are 17 residues in the CDR3. J lost 4 bases, V lost 3 bases, and 11 bases had no gene match. The CDR3 sequence: CAISETAPGTGYNEQFF. The CDR3 DNA reads as TGTGCCATCAGTGAAACGGCCCCAGGGACAGGTTACAATGAGCAGTTCTTC.

This clone came up a few times. The rearrangement joins TRBV10-3 to TRBJ2-5, with TRBD2 as a possible D gene (6 bases). The J call is uncertain, as TRBJ2-7 better fits the DNA end. The CDR3 consists of 11 residues. Germline CDR1 and CDR2: ENHRY and SYGVKD. The CDR3 loop is CAIGGSYEQYF. CDR3 sequence (DNA): TGTGCCATCGGGGGGTCCTACGAGCAGTACTTC.

The chain has TRBV6-1 and TRBJ2-5; possible D gene TRBD1, 6 bases. The tail of the sequence fits TRBJ2-7 better, so the J call may be wrong. The CDR3 is 13 residues long. Germline lookup yields CDR1 MNHNS and CDR2 SASEGT. CDR3 bases: TGTGCCAGCAGACCAGGGGACACCTACGAGCAGTACTTC. Encoded protein: CASRPGDTYEQYF.

As regards this clone: This same CDR3 is encoded by further DNA sequences in the sample. The chain is built from TRBV7-2 and TRBJ1-1; TRBD1 is a possible D gene (5 bases). The CDR3 consists of 14 residues. The germline V gene encodes CDR1 SGHTA and CDR2 FQGNSA. Deletions cut 1 base from V and 0 bases from J, with 6 bases between. CDR3 in amino acids: CASSLGGMNTEAFF. The CDR3 nucleotides read TGTGCCAGCAGCTTAGGGGGCATGAACACTGAAGCTTTCTTT.

The CDR3 DNA is TGCGCCAGCAGCCACGCTAACAGGGGGCAGAATGAAAAACTGTTTTTT. It is translated as CASSHANRGQNEKLFF. The chain has TRBV4-1 and TRBJ1-4, with TRBD1 matching over 9 bases. V lost 3 bases and J lost 5; bases outside the gene matches: 7. Germline loops: CDR1 MGHRA, CDR2 YSYEKL. CDR3 length equals 16 residues.

The rearrangement uses TRBV7-9 and TRBJ2-6; 9 bases are a match to TRBD2. V gave up 8 bases and J gave up 2 bases; unmatched junction bases: 7. CDR1 SEHNR and CDR2 FQNEAQ come from the germline V gene (reference sequence). CDR3 length: 16 amino acids. CDR3 coding DNA: TGTGCCAGCCCCGAGGGCGGGGGGGCTGGGGCCAACGTCCTGACTTTC. It encodes CASPEGGGAGANVLTF. The full variable domain, rest sourced from reference TRBV7-9 and TRBJ2-6, is DTGVSQNPRHKITKRGQNVTFRCDPISEHNRLYWYRQTLGQGPEFLTYFQNEAQLEKSRLLSDRFSAERPKGSFSTLEIQRTEQGDSAMYLCASPEGGGAGANVLTFGAGSRLTVL.

This chain connects TRBV5-4 to TRBJ1-6; the D is unclear. CDR1 SGHNT and CDR2 YYREEE come from the germline V gene (reference sequence). The CDR3 is made up of 15 amino acids. Trimming stripped 0 bases from V and 7 bases from J, with 11 bases between. The CDR3 coding sequence is TGTGCCAGCAGCTTGGAGCGGGCGAGAAATTCACCCCTCCACTTT. This sequence encodes CASSLERARNSPLHF.

The rearrangement links TRBV4-1 to TRBJ1-2; no definite D call. Trimming cost V 0 bases and J 10 bases, with 9 bases left between them. CDR1 and CDR2 from the germline V gene are MGHRA and YSYEKL. The CDR3 covers 12 residues. CDR3 loop: CASSQDSSYYTF. The CDR3 DNA sequence: TGCGCCAGCAGCCAAGATTCGAGTTACTACACCTTC.

This clone was counted a few times. The V call is TRBV9, the J call TRBJ1-4; D is unresolved. Germline assignment: CDR1 SGDLS and CDR2 YYNGEE. CDR3 length: 13 amino acids. The V end was cut by 0 bases, the J end by 7 bases, with 7 bases between. In DNA form, the CDR3 reads TGTGCCAGCAGCGTAGAAGAGGGTGAAAAACTGTTTTTT. Encoded protein: CASSVEEGEKLFF.

V is TRBV6-1 and J is TRBJ1-5; possibly TRBD1 for D (5 bases). Germline CDR1 is MNHNS and CDR2 is SASEGT. The CDR3 spans 14 residues. V shed 2 bases and J shed 7 bases, with 12 bases lying between them. The CDR3 DNA follows: TGTGCCAGCAGTGAATCTTCAAAGGGGCAGCCCCAGCATTTT. This sequence encodes CASSESSKGQPQHF.

The gene calls are TRBV30 and TRBJ1-2, with 8 bases lining up with TRBD1. Germline-derived CDR1 and CDR2 are GTSNPN and SVGIG (reference sequence). V was pared by 4 bases and J by 7 bases, with 8 bases of the junction left unmatched. This CDR3 spans 13 amino acids. This CDR3 is CAWTPTGAGGYTF. DNA for the CDR3: TGTGCCTGGACCCCGACAGGGGCGGGTGGCTACACCTTC.

The table lists this clone with a count of one. V usage is TRBV5-4 and J usage is TRBJ2-1; 12 bases agree with TRBD2. Germline-derived CDR1 and CDR2 are SGHNT and YYREEE (reference sequence). V shed 4 bases, J shed 3 bases, and the junction held 2 bases outside the gene matches. The CDR3 covers 15 residues. The CDR3 sequence: CASSRTSGNYNEQFF. The CDR3, as DNA: TGTGCCAGCAGCCGGACTAGCGGGAACTACAATGAGCAGTTCTTC.

The rearrangement links TRBV11-3 to TRBJ2-1, with 7 positions matching TRBD2. Germline trimming cut 3 bases from V and 4 bases from J; bases unmatched to any gene: 6. Germline V CDR1 and CDR2: SGHNT, YENEEA. The CDR3 length is 15 residues. CDR3 bases: TGTGCCAGCAGCTTGCGGCGGGGGAATTACAATGAGCAGTTCTTC. Protein: CASSLRRGNYNEQFF.

This chain connects TRBV5-1 to TRBJ2-1, with a tentative D call TRBD2 (7 bases). V was cut by 3 bases and J by 5 bases, with 15 bases left in between. The germline CDR1 and CDR2 sequences are SGHRS and YFSETQ. CDR3 length: 15 residues. CDR3: CASSYSGGRDNEQFF. In nucleotides, the CDR3 is TGCGCCAGCAGCTACTCGGGGGGCCGCGACAATGAGCAGTTCTTC.

This clone was seen a handful of times. This chain links TRBV2 with TRBJ1-4; no clear D gene. Per the germline V gene, CDR1 is SNHLY and CDR2 is FYNNEI. Trimming shortened V by 1 base and J by 7 bases, and 7 bases separated the two germline ends. CDR3 length: 13 residues. CDR3 nucleotides: TGTGCCAGCAGTGAAGATCTGAGTGAAAAACTGTTTTTT. Residues: CASSEDLSEKLFF.